Below are 2 T cell receptor beta chains sequenced from a single sample in a study of cytomegalovirus exposure and HLA in healthy donors. The PCR contained 60 Vbeta and 13 Jbeta primers. Data came from immunoSEQ multiplex PCR; TCRdb stores just in-frame clones and leaves some out. The table records about 250,000 clones, 85% to 95% of them present only once. Sequences were obtained from PBMCs. These TCRs come from a girl aged 2-15 years in good health and CMV-seronegative.

This clone was detected a few times. The rearrangement joins TRBV10-2 to TRBJ2-7; 8 nucleotides agree with TRBD2. The CDR3 has 18 amino acids. With 10 bases clipped from V and 1 base from J, the junction kept 21 bases outside the gene matches. The germline gives CDR1 WSHSY, CDR2 SAAADI. CDR3 in DNA: TGCGCCATCTTATCCGCGGACGGACCGGGACTAGGGTCCTACGAGCAGTACTTC. It codes for CAILSADGPGLGSYEQYF.

This sequence joins TRBV11-2 and TRBJ2-7; 9 nucleotides line up with TRBD1. This CDR3 has 16 residues. The V gene's germline CDR1 is SGHAT and CDR2 FQNNGV. V dropped 4 bases and J dropped 6; count of bases not matched to a gene: 13. The CDR3 reads CASSSTGTGLRGEQYF. The CDR3, as DNA: TGTGCCAGCAGCTCGACCGGGACAGGGTTACGAGGCGAGCAGTACTTC.